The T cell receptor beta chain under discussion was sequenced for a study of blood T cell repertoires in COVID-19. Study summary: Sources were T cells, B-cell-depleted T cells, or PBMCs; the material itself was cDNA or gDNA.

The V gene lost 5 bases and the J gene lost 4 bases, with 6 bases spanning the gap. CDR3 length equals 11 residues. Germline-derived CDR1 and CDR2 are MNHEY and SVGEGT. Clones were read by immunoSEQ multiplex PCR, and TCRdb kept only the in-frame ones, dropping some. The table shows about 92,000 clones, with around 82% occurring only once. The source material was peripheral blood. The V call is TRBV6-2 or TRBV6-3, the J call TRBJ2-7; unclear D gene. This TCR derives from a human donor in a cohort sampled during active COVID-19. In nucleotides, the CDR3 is TGTGCCAGCAGTCAACAATACGAGCAGTACTTC. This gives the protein CASSQQYEQYF.